This paragraph covers one TCR beta chain sequence. Its antigen is undetermined. In the PCR, 60 Vbeta and 13 Jbeta primers were used. The authors' processing: In a later analysis, of approximately 81 million unique beta chains, about 10 million appeared in at least two donors. Sequencing used immunoSEQ multiplex PCR; TCRdb keeps in-frame clones, though not all of them. The V and J calls and clone size are taken from that table; D and trimming were inferred from the DNA. This sample has about 76,000 clones, with roughly 78% found just once. These data are taken from a study of cytomegalovirus exposure and HLA in healthy donors. Study details: Unique TCR beta sequences numbering some 120 million came from roughly 180 million T cells in an earlier analysis. Regarding the study as a whole: A later analysis reportedly identified an Asian-associated ancestry cluster as carrying fewer N-insertions than the roughly 700-donor mean. Rare sequences made up most TCRs, while some public TCRs were found in many donors.

The sequenced material came from PBMCs. This sequence was found in a man aged 25 to 40 in good health and CMV-seronegative.

The CDR3 loop is CAWSVPRQGRPEAFF. CDR3 nucleotides: TGTGCCTGGAGTGTCCCCCGGCAGGGGCGCCCTGAAGCTTTCTTT. This chain links TRBV30 with TRBJ1-1, with D possibly being TRBD1 (6 bases). Germline CDR1 is GTSNPN and CDR2 is SVGIG (reference sequence). The CDR3 has 15 residues. Between the trimmed V and J ends, which lost 0 bases and 6 bases, there was a span of 17 bases.